This TCR beta chain was found in a study of cytomegalovirus exposure and HLA in healthy donors. 13 Jbeta primers and 60 Vbeta primers were used for the PCR. Produced via immunoSEQ multiplex PCR; TCRdb's table is partial and in-frame only. The data contain 150,000 to 250,000 clones, roughly 78% of them seen just once; the ten biggest clones take up 4.4%. Input material: PBMCs. This clonotype was obtained from a woman between 25 and 40 years old in good health and CMV-seropositive.

CDR3 residues: CAISGPNNEQFF. The DNA of the CDR3 is TGTGCCATCAGTGGGCCCAACAATGAGCAGTTCTTC. The V and J genes are TRBV10-3 and TRBJ2-1, with unresolved D. CDR1 is ENHRY and CDR2 is SYGVKD in the germline V gene. Trimming left V 4 bases short and J 5 bases short, with 6 bases between. The CDR3 length is 12 residues.